These 5 T cell receptor beta chains share one sample of origin, sequenced in a study of immune cell composition in non-small cell lung cancer. Normal lung was sampled as far from the tumour as possible, at least 3 cm. TCRdb's copy holds only in-frame clones and misses some; the assay was immunoSEQ multiplex PCR. The sample includes 5,000 to 7,500 clones, 82% of them seen just once. Sequencing used non-adjacent lung tissue. Receptors originate from a human donor with non-small cell lung cancer.

The chain has TRBV7-3 and TRBJ2-5; D possibly corresponds to TRBD2 (6 bases). CDR1 and CDR2 from the germline V gene are SGHTA and FQGTGA. Trimming removed 4 bases from V and 5 bases from J, with 11 bases in between. CDR3 length: 13 residues. The CDR3 here is CASSSSGRETQYF. For the CDR3, the DNA is TGTGCCAGCAGCTCGTCAGGGAGGGAGACCCAGTACTTC.

This chain links TRBV9 with TRBJ1-3; D is undetermined. Germline V lookup: CDR1 SGDLS, CDR2 YYNGEE. V lost 3 bases to trimming and J lost 4 bases, with 11 bases between them. CDR3 size: 14 residues. The CDR3 here is CASSGRTAGNTIYF. CDR3 coding DNA: TGTGCCAGCAGCGGACGGACTGCGGGAAACACCATATATTTT.

This clone was observed once. CDR3 bases: TGTGCCAGCTCACCACCGTCCTGGACAGAATACAATGAGCAGTTCTTC. It is translated as CASSPPSWTEYNEQFF. The chain has TRBV18 and TRBJ2-1; perhaps TRBD1 as D (6 bases). Trimming cost V 0 bases and J 4 bases, with 13 bases left between them. The length of the CDR3 is 16 residues. Germline V lookup: CDR1 KGHSH, CDR2 LQKENI.

This clone was seen just once. V is TRBV28 and J is TRBJ1-1; 9 nucleotides line up with TRBD1. Trimming took 6 bases from V and 0 from J; bases not matched to a gene: 2. The length of the CDR3 is 14 residues. CDR1 and CDR2 (germline): MDHEN, SYDVKM. The CDR3 nucleotides read TGTGCCAGCAGAAGGGACAGGGTGAACACTGAAGCTTTCTTT. Encoded protein: CASRRDRVNTEAFF.

The chain recombines TRBV11-3 with TRBJ2-1; TRBD2 aligns across 9 bases. With 1 base clipped from V and 8 bases from J, the junction kept 9 bases outside the gene matches. The CDR3 contains 16 residues. CDR1 and CDR2 from the germline V gene are SGHNT and YENEEA. CDR3 amino acids: CASSLGLAGVNDEQFF. CDR3 coding DNA: TGTGCCAGCAGCTTAGGATTAGCGGGAGTAAATGATGAGCAGTTCTTC.